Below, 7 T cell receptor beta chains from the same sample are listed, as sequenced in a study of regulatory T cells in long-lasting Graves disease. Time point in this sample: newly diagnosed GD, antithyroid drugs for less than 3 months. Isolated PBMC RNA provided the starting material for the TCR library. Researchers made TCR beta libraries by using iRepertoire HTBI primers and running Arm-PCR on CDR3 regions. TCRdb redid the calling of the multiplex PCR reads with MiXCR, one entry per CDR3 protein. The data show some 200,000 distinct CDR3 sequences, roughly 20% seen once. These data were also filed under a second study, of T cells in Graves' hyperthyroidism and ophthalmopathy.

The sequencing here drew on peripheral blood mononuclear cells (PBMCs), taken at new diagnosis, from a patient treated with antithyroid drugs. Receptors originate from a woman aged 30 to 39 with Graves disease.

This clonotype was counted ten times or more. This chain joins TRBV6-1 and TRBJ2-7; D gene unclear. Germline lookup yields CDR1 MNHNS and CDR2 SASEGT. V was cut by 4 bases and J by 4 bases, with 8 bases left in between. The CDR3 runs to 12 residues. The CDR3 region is CASSVKPYEQYF. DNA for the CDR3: TGTGCCAGCAGTGTAAAGCCGTACGAGCAGTACTTC.

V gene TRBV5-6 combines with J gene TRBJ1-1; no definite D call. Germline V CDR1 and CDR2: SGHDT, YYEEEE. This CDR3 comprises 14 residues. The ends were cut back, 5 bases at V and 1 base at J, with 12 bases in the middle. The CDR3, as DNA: TGTGCCAGCAGTTACCCAACCGGGAACACTGAAGCTTTCTTT. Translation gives CASSYPTGNTEAFF.

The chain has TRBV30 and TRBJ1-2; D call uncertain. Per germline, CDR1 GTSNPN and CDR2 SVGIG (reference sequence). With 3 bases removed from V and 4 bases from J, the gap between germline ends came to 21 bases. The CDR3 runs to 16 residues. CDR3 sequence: CAWSLGSAGLSYGYTF. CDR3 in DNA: TGTGCCTGGAGCCTCGGGTCGGCAGGACTCTCCTATGGCTACACCTTC.

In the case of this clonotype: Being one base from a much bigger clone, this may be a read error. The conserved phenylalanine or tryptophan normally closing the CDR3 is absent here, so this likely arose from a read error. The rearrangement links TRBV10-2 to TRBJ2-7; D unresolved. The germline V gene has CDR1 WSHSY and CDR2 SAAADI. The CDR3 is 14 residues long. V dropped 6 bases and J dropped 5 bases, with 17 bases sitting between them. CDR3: CASSVDHEGHEQYL. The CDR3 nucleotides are TGCGCCAGCAGCGTTGACCACGAAGGTCACGAGCAGTACCTC.

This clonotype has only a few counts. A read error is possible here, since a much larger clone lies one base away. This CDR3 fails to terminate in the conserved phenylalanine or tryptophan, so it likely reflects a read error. CDR3 DNA: TGTGCCAGCAGCTTAGCCTCCTACGAGCAGTACCTC. Residues: CASSLASYEQYL. This chain joins TRBV11-2 and TRBJ2-7; D gene uncertain. This CDR3 is built from 12 residues. Trimming took 1 base from V and 0 from J, leaving 1 base between them. The germline V gene encodes CDR1 SGHAT and CDR2 FQNNGV.

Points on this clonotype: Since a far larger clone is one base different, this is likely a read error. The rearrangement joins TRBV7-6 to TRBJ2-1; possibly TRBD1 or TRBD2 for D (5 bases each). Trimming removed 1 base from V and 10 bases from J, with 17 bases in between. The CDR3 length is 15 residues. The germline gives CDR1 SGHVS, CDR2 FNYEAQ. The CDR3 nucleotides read TGTGCCAGCAGCTTAGGGGGGACGGGGCACTACGAGCAGTTCTTC. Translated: CASSLGGTGHYEQFF.

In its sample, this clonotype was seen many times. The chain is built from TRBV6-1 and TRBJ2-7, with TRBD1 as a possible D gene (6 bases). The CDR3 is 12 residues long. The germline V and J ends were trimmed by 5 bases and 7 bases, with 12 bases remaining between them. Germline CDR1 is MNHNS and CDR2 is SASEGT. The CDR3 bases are TGTGCCAGCAGTATCCAAGGGACAGAGCAGTACTTC. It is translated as CASSIQGTEQYF.